The entry below describes one TCR beta chain. Its antigen is still unknown. The sample contains more than one DNA sequence encoding this CDR3. This PCR relied on a set of 60 Vbeta primers and 13 Jbeta primers. Using immunoSEQ multiplex PCR, the repertoire was profiled, and TCRdb retains in-frame clones only, with some absent. There are some 170,000 clones in the sample; about 80% occur only once, and under 2.5% lies in the top ten. The study sampled nominally healthy donors, though unrecorded immune exposures were likely. This sample stems from a study of cytomegalovirus exposure and HLA in healthy donors. Findings and caveats of the study: The study dropped some indistinguishable V segments, TRBV6-2 and TRBV6-3 among them. Later work found that TCR association rates differed between HLA loci; DRB1 had the most and HLA-C the fewest. TCR beta V- and J-gene trimming was later associated with a missense DCLRE1C variant.

The CDR3 is 14 amino acids. Germline CDR1 MDHEN, CDR2 SYDVKM. The V and J ends lost 5 bases and 1 base respectively, with 9 bases between them. Material for sequencing was PBMCs. V usage is TRBV28 and J usage is TRBJ1-3, with D hard to call. This clonotype was sampled from a woman between 25 and 40 years old in good health and CMV-seronegative. The CDR3 loop reads CASSPGLSGNTIYF. The CDR3 DNA follows: TGTGCCAGCAGTCCCGGACTATCTGGAAACACCATATATTTT. The whole variable domain, remainder taken from reference TRBV28 and TRBJ1-3, is DVKVTQSSRYLVKRTGEKVFLECVQDMDHENMFWYRQDPGLGLRLIYFSYDVKMKEKGDIPEGYSVSREKKERFSLILESASTNQTSMYLCASSPGLSGNTIYFGEGSWLTVV.